A single sample is the source of the 7 T cell receptor beta chains below, sequenced in a study of T cell repertoires in aging, cancer and after chemotherapy. The template was genomic DNA from peripheral blood, not RNA. A mixed TRB-A/B primer pool amplified rearranged TRB by multiplex touch-down PCR. MiXCR, applied by TCRdb to the multiplex PCR reads, yields one record per CDR3 protein. The table includes about 3,300 distinct CDR3 sequences, 30% to 40% detected once. Input material: blood. The source of these receptors is a human donor in good health.

This clonotype has just a few counts. The rearrangement uses TRBV6-1 and TRBJ1-5; D gene unclear. There are 13 residues in the CDR3. Germline-derived CDR1 and CDR2 are MNHNS and SASEGT. Trimming left V 6 bases short and J 5 bases short, with 11 bases between. The CDR3 spells CASRTGIDQPQHF. The DNA of the CDR3 is TGTGCCAGCAGGACGGGGATCGATCAGCCCCAGCATTTT.

This clonotype turned up a few times. The J gene is TRBJ2-7, the V gene TRBV11-3; maybe TRBD1 (5 bases). The CDR3 is 13 amino acids. V lost 3 bases and J 3 bases, leaving 9 bases between the germline ends. Germline CDR1 is SGHNT and CDR2 is YENEEA. CDR3 region: CASSLTVLYEQYF. The CDR3 nucleotides read TGTGCCAGCAGCTTGACAGTCCTCTACGAGCAGTACTTC.

The chain joins TRBV2 to TRBJ2-3, with 9 bases matching TRBD2. V was pared by 3 bases and J by 2 bases, with 3 bases of the junction left unmatched. The germline V gene encodes CDR1 SNHLY and CDR2 FYNNEI. CDR3 length: 15 residues. This chain's CDR3 is CASSESSGATDTQYF. The CDR3 DNA is TGTGCCAGCAGTGAGTCTAGCGGGGCCACAGATACGCAGTATTTT.

The chain combines TRBV5-4 with TRBJ2-7; the match to TRBD1 covers 8 bases. J was trimmed by 5 bases and V by 3 bases; bases with no gene match: 7. This CDR3 is built from 14 residues. CDR1 and CDR2 (germline): SGHNT, YYREEE (reference sequence). CDR3 region: CASSSVTGENEQYV. CDR3 DNA: TGTGCCAGCAGCTCGGTGACAGGGGAAAACGAGCAGTACGTC.

This clonotype showed up just once. This sequence joins TRBV24-1 and TRBJ2-5; D is perhaps TRBD1 (6 bases). This CDR3 contains 15 residues. Trimming removed 3 bases from V and 3 bases from J, with 13 bases in between. Germline loops: CDR1 KGHDR, CDR2 SFDVKD. The CDR3 DNA follows: TGTGCCACCAGTGATCCGAAAAGGACAGAAGAGACCCAGTACTTC. It encodes CATSDPKRTEETQYF.

This clonotype was counted a few times. The gene calls are TRBV5-5 and TRBJ1-5, with a possible D match to TRBD1 (6 bases). Germline-derived CDR1 and CDR2 are SGHKS and YYEKEE (reference sequence). The CDR3 runs 16 residues. Trimming shortened V by 6 bases and J by 4 bases, and 20 bases separated the two germline ends. The CDR3 coding sequence is TGTGCCAGCACCTCAGGGGACACAGGCCCTAATCAGCCCCAGCATTTT. Amino acids: CASTSGDTGPNQPQHF.

The rearrangement uses TRBV5-6 and TRBJ1-1; TRBD1 aligns across 8 bases. CDR3 length equals 14 residues. Germline-derived CDR1 and CDR2 are SGHDT and YYEEEE. The J segment lost 4 bases and the V segment lost 4 bases, leaving 6 bases of the junction unmatched. The CDR3 bases are TGTGCCAGCAGCCAGGGGGCATCGACCACTGAAGCTTTCTTT. Protein product: CASSQGASTTEAFF.